This TCR beta chain is drawn from a study of shared clonotypes between healthy human individuals. Study-wide points: Expectations were that clonotype sharing among donors would be affected by sequencing depth. Tissue TCR repertoires likely differ from these blood-only repertoires.

V lost 4 bases and J lost 4; bases outside the gene matches: 5. CDR3 size: 15 residues. Germline CDR1 is SGHDT and CDR2 is YYEEEE. Details on this clone: Its antigen is unidentified.

Genomic DNA from each subset was divided evenly over several immunoSEQ plates. Each PCR replicate run on unsorted PBMC took in 250 to 350 ng DNA, roughly 32,000 T cell genomes. Clones were read by immunoSEQ multiplex PCR, and TCRdb kept only the in-frame ones, dropping some. The repertoire includes hundreds of thousands of clones, around 76% of them detected once, and around 12% sits in the top ten. Sequences were obtained from PBMCs. The chain uses TRBV5-6 and TRBJ2-1, with 10 bases lining up with TRBD1. The source of this sequence is a middle-aged woman in good health. Some clones in this sample may be carry-over from other donors' samples. CDR3: CASSTGTGAYNEQFF. The CDR3 region has the DNA TGTGCCAGCAGCACCGGGACAGGGGCGTACAATGAGCAGTTCTTC.